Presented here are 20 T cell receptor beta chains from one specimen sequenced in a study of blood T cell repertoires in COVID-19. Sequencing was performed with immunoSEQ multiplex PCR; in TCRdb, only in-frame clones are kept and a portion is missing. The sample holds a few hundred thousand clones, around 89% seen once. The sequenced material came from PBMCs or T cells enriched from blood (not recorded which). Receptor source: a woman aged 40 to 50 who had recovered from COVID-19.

The CDR3 here is CASSFGTYNEQFF. The CDR3 coding sequence is TGTGCCAGCAGTTTTGGGACTTACAATGAGCAGTTCTTC. J is TRBJ2-1 and V is TRBV12-3 or TRBV12-4; D is possibly TRBD2 (6 bases). The CDR3 loop spans 13 amino acids. V lost 3 bases and J lost 4, with 7 bases in between.

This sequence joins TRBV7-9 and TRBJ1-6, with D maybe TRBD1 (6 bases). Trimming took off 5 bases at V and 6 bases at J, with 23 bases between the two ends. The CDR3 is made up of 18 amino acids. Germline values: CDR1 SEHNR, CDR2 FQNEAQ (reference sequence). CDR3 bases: TGTGCCAGCAGCGGAGGGGGGAGAGCGGGAGTCGGTAATTCACCCCTCCACTTT. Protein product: CASSGGGRAGVGNSPLHF.

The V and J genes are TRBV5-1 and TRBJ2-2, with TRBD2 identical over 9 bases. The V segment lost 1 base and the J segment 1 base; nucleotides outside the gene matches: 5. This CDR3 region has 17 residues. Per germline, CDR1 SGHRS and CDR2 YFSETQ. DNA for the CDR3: TGCGCCAGCAGCTTGAGAACTAGCGGGTTGAACACCGGGGAGCTGTTTTTT. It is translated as CASSLRTSGLNTGELFF. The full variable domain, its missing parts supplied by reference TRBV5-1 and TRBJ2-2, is KAGVTQTPRYLIKTRGQQVTLSCSPISGHRSVSWYQQTPGQGLQFLFEYFSETQRNKGNFPGRFSGRQFSNSRSEMNVSTLELGDSALYLCASSLRTSGLNTGELFFGEGSRLTVL.

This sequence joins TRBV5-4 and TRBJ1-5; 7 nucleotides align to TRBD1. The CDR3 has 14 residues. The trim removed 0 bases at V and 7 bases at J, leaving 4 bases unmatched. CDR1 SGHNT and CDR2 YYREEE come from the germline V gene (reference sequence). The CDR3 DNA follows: TGTGCCAGCAGCTTGGAGGGGGCTGGCCAGCCCCAGCATTTT. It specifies CASSLEGAGQPQHF. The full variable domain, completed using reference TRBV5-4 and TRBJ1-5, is ETGVTQSPTHLIKTRGQQVTLRCSSQSGHNTVSWYQQALGQGPQFIFQYYREEENGRGNFPPRFSGLQFPNYSSELNVNALELDDSALYLCASSLEGAGQPQHFGDGTRLSIL.

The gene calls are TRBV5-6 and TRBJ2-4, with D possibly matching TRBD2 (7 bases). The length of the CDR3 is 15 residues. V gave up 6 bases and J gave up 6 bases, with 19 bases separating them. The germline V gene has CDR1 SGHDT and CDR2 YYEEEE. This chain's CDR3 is CASTSGGGAGNIQYF. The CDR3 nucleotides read TGTGCCAGCACCTCAGGAGGGGGGGCAGGAAACATTCAGTACTTC.

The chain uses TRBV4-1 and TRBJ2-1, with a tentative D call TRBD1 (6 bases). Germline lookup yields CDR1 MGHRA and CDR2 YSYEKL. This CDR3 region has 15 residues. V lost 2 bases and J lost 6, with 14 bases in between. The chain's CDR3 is CASSQWGRGSNEQFF. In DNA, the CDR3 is TGCGCCAGCAGCCAATGGGGCAGGGGTAGCAATGAGCAGTTCTTC.

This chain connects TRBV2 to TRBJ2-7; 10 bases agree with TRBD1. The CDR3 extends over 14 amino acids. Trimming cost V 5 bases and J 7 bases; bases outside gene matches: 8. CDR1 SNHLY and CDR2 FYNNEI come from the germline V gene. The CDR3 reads CASSYRQGAWEQYF. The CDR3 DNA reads TGTGCCAGCAGTTATAGACAGGGGGCTTGGGAGCAGTACTTC.

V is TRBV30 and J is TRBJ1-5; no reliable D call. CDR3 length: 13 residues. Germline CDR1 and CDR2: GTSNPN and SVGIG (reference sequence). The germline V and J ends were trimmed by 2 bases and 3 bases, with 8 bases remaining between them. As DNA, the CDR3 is TGTGCCTGGAGTAACGAGGACAATCAGCCCCAGCATTTT. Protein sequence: CAWSNEDNQPQHF.

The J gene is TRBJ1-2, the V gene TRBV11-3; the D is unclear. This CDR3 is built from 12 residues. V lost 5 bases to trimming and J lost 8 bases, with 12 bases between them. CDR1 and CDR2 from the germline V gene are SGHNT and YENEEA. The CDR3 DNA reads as TGTGCCAGCAGCCCCGCCACGGGAGGCTACACCTTC. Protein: CASSPATGGYTF.

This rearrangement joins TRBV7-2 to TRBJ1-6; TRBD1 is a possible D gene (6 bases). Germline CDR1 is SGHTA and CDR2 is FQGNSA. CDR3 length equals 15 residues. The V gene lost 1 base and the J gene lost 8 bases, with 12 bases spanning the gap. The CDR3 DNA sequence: TGTGCCAGCAGCTTAGATGGGGGGGGCTATTCACCCCTCCACTTT. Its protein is CASSLDGGGYSPLHF.

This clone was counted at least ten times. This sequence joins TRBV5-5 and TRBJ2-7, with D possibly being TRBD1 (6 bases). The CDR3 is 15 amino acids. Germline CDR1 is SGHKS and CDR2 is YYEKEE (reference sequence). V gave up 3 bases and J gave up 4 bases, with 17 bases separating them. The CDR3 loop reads CASSYVSGGRYEQYF. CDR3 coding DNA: TGTGCCAGCAGCTATGTGTCTGGGGGCAGGTACGAGCAGTACTTC.

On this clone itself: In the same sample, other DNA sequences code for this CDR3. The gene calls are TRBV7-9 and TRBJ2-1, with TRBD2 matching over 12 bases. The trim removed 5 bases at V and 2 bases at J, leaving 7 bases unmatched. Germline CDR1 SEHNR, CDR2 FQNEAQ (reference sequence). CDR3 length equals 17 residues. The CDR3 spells CASSPPLAGGAYNEQFF. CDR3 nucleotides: TGTGCCAGCAGCCCTCCTCTAGCGGGAGGGGCCTACAATGAGCAGTTCTTC.

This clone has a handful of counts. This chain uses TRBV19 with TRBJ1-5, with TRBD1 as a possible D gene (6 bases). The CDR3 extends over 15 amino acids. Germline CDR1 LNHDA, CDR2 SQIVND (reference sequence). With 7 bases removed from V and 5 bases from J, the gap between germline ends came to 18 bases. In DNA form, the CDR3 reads TGTGCCAGTACCCCAGGGGACGGGAGGTATCAGCCCCAGCATTTT. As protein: CASTPGDGRYQPQHF.

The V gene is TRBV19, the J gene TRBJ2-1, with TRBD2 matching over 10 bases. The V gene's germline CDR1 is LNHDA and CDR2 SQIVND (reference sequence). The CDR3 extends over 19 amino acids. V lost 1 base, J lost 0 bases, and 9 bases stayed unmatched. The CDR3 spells CASSIVYLSGRGSYNEQFF. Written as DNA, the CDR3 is TGTGCCAGTAGTATAGTGTATCTAAGCGGGAGGGGCTCCTACAATGAGCAGTTCTTC.

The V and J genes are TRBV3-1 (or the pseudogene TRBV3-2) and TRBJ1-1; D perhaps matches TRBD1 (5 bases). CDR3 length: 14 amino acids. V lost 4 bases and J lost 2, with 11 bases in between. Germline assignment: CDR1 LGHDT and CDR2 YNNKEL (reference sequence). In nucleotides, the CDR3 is TGTGCCAGCAGCCTCAGGGATTATAACACTGAAGCTTTCTTT. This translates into CASSLRDYNTEAFF.

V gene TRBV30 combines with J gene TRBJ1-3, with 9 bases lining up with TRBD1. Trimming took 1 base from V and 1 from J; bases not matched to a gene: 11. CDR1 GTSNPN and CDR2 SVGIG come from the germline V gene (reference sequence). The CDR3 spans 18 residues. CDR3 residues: CAWSAITGGDASGNTIYF. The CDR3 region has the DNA TGTGCCTGGAGTGCGATAACAGGGGGCGACGCTTCTGGAAACACCATATATTTT.

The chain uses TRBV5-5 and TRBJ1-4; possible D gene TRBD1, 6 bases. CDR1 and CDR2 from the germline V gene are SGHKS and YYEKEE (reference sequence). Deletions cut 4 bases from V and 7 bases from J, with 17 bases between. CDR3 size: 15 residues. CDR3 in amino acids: CASSLGHREAEKLFF. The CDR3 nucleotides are TGTGCCAGCAGCCTGGGGCACAGGGAAGCTGAAAAACTGTTTTTT.

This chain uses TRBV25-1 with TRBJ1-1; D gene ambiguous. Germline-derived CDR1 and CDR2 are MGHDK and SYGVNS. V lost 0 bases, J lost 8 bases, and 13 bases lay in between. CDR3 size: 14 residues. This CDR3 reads CASSEYERNAEAFF. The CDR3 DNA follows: TGTGCCAGCAGTGAATATGAGCGGAATGCGGAAGCTTTCTTT.

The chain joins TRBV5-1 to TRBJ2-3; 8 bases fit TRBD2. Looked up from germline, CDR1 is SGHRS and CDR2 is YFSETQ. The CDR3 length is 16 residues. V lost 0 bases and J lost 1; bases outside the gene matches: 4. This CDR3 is CASSLGGRRGTDTQYF. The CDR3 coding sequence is TGCGCCAGCAGCTTGGGCGGGAGGAGGGGCACAGATACGCAGTATTTT.

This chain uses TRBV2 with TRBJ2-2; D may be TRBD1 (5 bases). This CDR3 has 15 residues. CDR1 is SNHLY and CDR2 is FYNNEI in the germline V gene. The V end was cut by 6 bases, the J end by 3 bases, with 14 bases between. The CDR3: CASSERGQYTGELFF. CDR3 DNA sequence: TGTGCCAGCAGCGAAAGGGGCCAATACACCGGGGAGCTGTTTTTT. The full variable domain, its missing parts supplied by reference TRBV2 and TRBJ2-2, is EPEVTQTPSHQVTQMGQEVILRCVPISNHLYFYWYRQILGQKVEFLVSFYNNEISEKSEIFDDQFSVERPDGSNFTLKIRSTKLEDSAMYFCASSERGQYTGELFFGEGSRLTVL.